This TCR beta chain was documented in a study of shared clonotypes between healthy human individuals. The CDR3 is made up of 15 amino acids. Trimming took 5 bases from V and 4 from J, leaving 14 bases between them. Germline V gene sequence: CDR1 MNHNY, CDR2 SVGAGI (reference sequence). CD8 cells regarded as naive lacked CD45RO, were positively chosen for CCR7, and omitted terminally differentiated effector memory CD45RA+ cells. Assay used: immunoSEQ multiplex PCR; TCRdb lists only in-frame clones, some missing. The sample consists of around 1.9 million clones, around 93% of them appearing once. The genes are TRBV6-6 and TRBJ2-2, with D uncertain. The clonotype was recovered from a young man in good health. Some clones in this sample may be carry-over from other donors' samples. The specimen sequenced was naive CD8+ T cells from PBMCs. CDR3 sequence (DNA): TGTGCCAGCAGTCCTCTAGACATCGGCACCGGGGAGCTGTTTTTT. Translated, it gives CASSPLDIGTGELFF.